This T cell receptor beta chain was sequenced during a study of post-analysis software for immune sequencing data. Across the study: Progressive-relapsing, secondary progressive and relapsing-remitting multiple sclerosis were among the disease courses included.

Tagging with unique molecular identifiers was a feature of the TCR beta cDNA libraries. cDNA molecules numbering about 480,000 came from approximately 1 to 10 million T cells. From the PCR reads, TCRdb called clonotypes with MiXCR, one entry per CDR3 protein. The table has 750,000 to 950,000 distinct CDR3 sequences, around 50% seen once. A remark on this clonotype: The antigen is not known.

General observations from the study: Samples sharing a preparation batch grouped tightly together when assessed by F measure. Those with multiple sclerosis, the patient group, showed significantly lower normalized Chao1 diversity than controls. Patients carried roughly five TRBV segments more frequently than controls did, and TRBV5-6, TRBV5-1 and TRBV20-1 were among them.

CDR1 SQVTM and CDR2 ANQGSEA come from the germline V gene. V lost 3 bases to trimming and J lost 7 bases, with 13 bases between them. The CDR3 extends over 13 amino acids. This TCR was sampled from a girl aged 5-17 years with multiple sclerosis. The specimen sequenced was blood. The chain has TRBV29-1 and TRBJ2-1, with D maybe TRBD2 (5 bases). The CDR3 region has the DNA TGCAGCGTTGAGACTAACAGCTATAATGAGCAGTTCTTC. It encodes CSVETNSYNEQFF.